What follows are 4 T cell receptor beta chains derived from one specimen sequenced in a study of early T cells in non-severe SARS-CoV-2 infection. One entry per CDR3 protein, called by TCRdb with MiXCR from the 5' RACE reads. The sample consists of roughly 70,000 distinct CDR3 sequences, approximately 13% of them appearing once. The specimen was whole blood. The receptors stem from an adult who was a healthcare worker with PCR-confirmed SARS-CoV-2 infection or an uninfected control (not recorded which).

This clonotype was observed many times. This chain uses TRBV15 with TRBJ1-5; no firm D call. V dropped 0 bases and J dropped 2 bases, with 8 bases sitting between them. From germline, CDR1 is LNHNV and CDR2 YYDKDF (reference sequence). This CDR3 comprises 15 residues. In DNA form, the CDR3 reads TGTGCCACCAGCAGAGACGGAGTCGGCAATCAGCCCCAGCATTTT. Its translation: CATSRDGVGNQPQHF.

This clonotype has more than one count but fewer than ten. The J gene is TRBJ2-5, the V gene TRBV19; 11 bases fit TRBD2. J lost 4 bases, V lost 8 bases, and 6 bases had no gene match. Germline V gene data show CDR1 as LNHDA and CDR2 as SQIVND (reference sequence). The CDR3 loop spans 14 amino acids. The CDR3 here is CASRIAGGGETQYF. The CDR3 bases are TGTGCCAGTCGAATAGCGGGAGGGGGAGAGACCCAGTACTTC.

This clonotype turned up a few times. The chain uses TRBV20-1 and TRBJ2-7, with TRBD2 matching 7 bases. CDR1 is DFQATT, CDR2 SNEGSKA, per germline (reference sequence). Trimming cost V 3 bases and J 2 bases; bases outside gene matches: 7. The CDR3 runs to 14 residues. CDR3 loop: CSARGEGSPYEQYF. The CDR3 DNA reads TGCAGTGCTAGGGGGGAGGGGTCCCCCTACGAGCAGTACTTC.

The genes are TRBV18 and TRBJ2-2; 9 bases align to TRBD2. This CDR3 region has 20 residues. Germline CDR1 reads KGHSH; CDR2 reads LQKENI. The junction had 17 bases not matched to a gene; V was cut back by 6 bases and J by 0 bases. The CDR3 DNA sequence: TGTGCCAGCTCCCCAACGCCACTAGCGGGTTCGTCCGCGAACACCGGGGAGCTGTTTTTT. Residues: CASSPTPLAGSSANTGELFF.